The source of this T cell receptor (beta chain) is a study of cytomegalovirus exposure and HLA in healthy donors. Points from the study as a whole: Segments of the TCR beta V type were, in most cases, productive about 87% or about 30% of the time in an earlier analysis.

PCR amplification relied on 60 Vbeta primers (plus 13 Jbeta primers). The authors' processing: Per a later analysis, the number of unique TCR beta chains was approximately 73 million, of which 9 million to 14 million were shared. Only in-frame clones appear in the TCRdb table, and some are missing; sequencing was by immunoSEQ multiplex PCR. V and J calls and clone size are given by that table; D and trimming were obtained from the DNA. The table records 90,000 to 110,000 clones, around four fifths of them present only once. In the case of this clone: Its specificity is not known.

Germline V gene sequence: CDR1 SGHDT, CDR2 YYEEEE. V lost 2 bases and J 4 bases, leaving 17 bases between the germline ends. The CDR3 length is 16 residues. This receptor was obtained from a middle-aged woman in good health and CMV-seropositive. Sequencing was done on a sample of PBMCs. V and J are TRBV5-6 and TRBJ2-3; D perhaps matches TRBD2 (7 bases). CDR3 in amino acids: CASSLVGRGGADTQYF. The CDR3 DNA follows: TGTGCCAGCAGCTTAGTAGGAAGAGGGGGGGCAGATACGCAGTATTTT.